The T cell receptor beta chain described here comes from a study of OX40 agonist ivuxolimab in advanced cancers. Overall study context: Treatment of patients was with ivuxolimab, an agonistic anti-OX40 (CD134) antibody. Patients received ivuxolimab, an intravenous treatment, every 2 weeks at 0.01 to 10 mg/kg. Antecedent anti-PD-1, anti-PD-L1 or anti-CTLA-4 therapy was permissible, with about 40% having received some.

This table comes from immunoSEQ multiplex PCR, and its TCRdb copy is limited to in-frame clones, with some not included. The sample lists roughly 36,000 clones, 89% occurring once. This CDR3 contains 14 residues. Trimming removed 5 bases from V and 2 bases from J, with 11 bases in between. Germline V gives CDR1 ENHRY, CDR2 SYGVKD. The count of this clone is one. The rearrangement uses TRBV10-3 and TRBJ2-3, with D unresolved. Sequenced here: CD4+ or CD8+ T cells sorted from blood, sampled in a trial of the OX40 agonist ivuxolimab. The receptor was isolated from an adult with an advanced solid tumor such as melanoma, head and neck, liver or kidney cancer. DNA for the CDR3: TGTGCCATCAGTAGCCCGCATCTCACAGATACGCAGTATTTT. Encoded protein: CAISSPHLTDTQYF.